This T cell receptor (beta chain) was identified in a study of blood T cell repertoires in COVID-19. Study-level information: T cells, B-cell-depleted T cells, or PBMCs provided the cDNA or gDNA that served as material.

Only in-frame clones appear in the TCRdb table, and some are missing; sequencing was by immunoSEQ multiplex PCR. The sample contains a few hundred thousand clones, 88% of which appear only once. Germline V CDR1 and CDR2: MDHEN, SYDVKM. This CDR3 contains 14 residues. J was trimmed by 2 bases and V by 2 bases; bases with no gene match: 3. The sample comprised PBMCs or T cells enriched from blood (not recorded which). J is TRBJ2-7 and V is TRBV28, with 7 bases matching TRBD1. This clonotype was sampled from a woman in her thirties or forties with acute COVID-19. The CDR3 DNA reads as TGTGCCAGCAGTTTACAGGGGGAAACCTACGAGCAGTACTTC. It is translated as CASSLQGETYEQYF. The whole variable domain, filled in from reference TRBV28 and TRBJ2-7, reads DVKVTQSSRYLVKRTGEKVFLECVQDMDHENMFWYRQDPGLGLRLIYFSYDVKMKEKGDIPEGYSVSREKKERFSLILESASTNQTSMYLCASSLQGETYEQYFGPGTRLTVT.